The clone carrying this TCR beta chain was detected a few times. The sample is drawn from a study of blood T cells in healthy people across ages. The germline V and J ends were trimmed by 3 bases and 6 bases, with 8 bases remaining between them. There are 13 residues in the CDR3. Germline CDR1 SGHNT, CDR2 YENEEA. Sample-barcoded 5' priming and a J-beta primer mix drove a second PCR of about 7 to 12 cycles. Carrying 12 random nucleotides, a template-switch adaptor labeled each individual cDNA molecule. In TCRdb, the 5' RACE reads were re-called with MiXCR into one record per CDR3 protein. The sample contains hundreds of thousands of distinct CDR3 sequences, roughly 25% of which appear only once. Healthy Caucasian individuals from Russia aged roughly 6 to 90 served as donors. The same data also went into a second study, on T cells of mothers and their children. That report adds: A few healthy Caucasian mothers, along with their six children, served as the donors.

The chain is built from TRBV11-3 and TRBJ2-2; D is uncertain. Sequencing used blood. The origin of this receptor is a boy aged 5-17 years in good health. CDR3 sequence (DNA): TGTGCCAGCAGCTTGGTGTCTCCCGGGGAGCTGTTTTTT. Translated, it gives CASSLVSPGELFF.